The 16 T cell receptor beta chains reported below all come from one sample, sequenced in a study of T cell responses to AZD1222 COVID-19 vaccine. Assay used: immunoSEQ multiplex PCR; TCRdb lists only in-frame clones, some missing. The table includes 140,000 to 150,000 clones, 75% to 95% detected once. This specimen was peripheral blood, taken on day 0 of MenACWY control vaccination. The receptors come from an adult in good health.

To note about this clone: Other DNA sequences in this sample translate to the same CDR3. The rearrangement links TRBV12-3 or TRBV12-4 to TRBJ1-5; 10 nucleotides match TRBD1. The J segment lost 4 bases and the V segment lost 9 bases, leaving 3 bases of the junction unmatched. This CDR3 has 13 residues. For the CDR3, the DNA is TGTGCCAGTAGGGGACAGGGGAATCAGCCCCAGCATTTT. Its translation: CASRGQGNQPQHF.

The DNA of the CDR3 is TGTGCCAGCAGTTTGGGGACAGGGAGTAACAAGCAGTACTTC. Its translation is CASSLGTGSNKQYF. The genes are TRBV27 and TRBJ2-7; 9 bases are a match to TRBD1. CDR3 size: 14 residues. Losses at the gene ends were 3 bases for V and 8 bases for J; bases not matched to a gene: 8. Per germline, CDR1 MNHEY and CDR2 SMNVEV (reference sequence).

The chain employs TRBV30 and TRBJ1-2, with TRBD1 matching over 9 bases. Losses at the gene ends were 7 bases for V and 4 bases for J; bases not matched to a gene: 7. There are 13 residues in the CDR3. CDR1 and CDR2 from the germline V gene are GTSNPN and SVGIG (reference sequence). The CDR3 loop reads CAFRDRAFYGYTF. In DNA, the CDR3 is TGTGCCTTCCGGGACAGGGCCTTCTATGGCTACACCTTC.

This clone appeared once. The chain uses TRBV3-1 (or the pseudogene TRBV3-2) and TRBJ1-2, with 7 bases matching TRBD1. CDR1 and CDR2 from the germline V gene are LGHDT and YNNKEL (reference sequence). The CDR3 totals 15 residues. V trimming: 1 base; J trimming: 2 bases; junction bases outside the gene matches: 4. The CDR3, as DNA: TGTGCCAGCAGCCAAGGCGGGACAGTGAACTATGGCTACACCTTC. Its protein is CASSQGGTVNYGYTF.

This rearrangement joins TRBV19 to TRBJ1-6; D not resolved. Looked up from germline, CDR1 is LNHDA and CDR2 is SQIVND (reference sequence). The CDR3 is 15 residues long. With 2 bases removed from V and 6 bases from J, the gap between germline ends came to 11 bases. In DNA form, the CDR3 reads TGTGCCAGTAGTATACGGACGGAACCTAATTCACCCCTCCACTTT. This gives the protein CASSIRTEPNSPLHF.

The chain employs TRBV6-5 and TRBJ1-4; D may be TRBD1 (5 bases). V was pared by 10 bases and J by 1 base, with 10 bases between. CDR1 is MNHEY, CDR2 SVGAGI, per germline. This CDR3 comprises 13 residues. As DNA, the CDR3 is TGTGCCACCTCAGGGCAAACTAATGAAAAACTGTTTTTT. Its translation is CATSGQTNEKLFF.

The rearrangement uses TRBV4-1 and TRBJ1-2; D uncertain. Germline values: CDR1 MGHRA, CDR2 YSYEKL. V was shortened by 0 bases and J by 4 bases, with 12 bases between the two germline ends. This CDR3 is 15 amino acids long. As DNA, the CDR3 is TGCGCCAGCAGCCAAGATCTGGCAGGCTTCTATGGCTACACCTTC. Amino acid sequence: CASSQDLAGFYGYTF.

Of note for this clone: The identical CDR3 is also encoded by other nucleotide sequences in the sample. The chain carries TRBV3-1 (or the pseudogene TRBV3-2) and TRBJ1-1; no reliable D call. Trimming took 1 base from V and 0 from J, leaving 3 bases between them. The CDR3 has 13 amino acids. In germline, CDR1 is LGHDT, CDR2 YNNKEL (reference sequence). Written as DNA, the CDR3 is TGTGCCAGCAGCCAAGTCTTGAACACTGAAGCTTTCTTT. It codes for CASSQVLNTEAFF.

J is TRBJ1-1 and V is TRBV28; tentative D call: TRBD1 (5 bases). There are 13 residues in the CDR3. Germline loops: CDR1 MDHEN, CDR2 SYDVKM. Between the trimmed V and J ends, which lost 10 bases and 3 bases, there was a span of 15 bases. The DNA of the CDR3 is TGTGCCACCTTCATTATGGGGGACACTGAAGCTTTCTTT. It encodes CATFIMGDTEAFF.

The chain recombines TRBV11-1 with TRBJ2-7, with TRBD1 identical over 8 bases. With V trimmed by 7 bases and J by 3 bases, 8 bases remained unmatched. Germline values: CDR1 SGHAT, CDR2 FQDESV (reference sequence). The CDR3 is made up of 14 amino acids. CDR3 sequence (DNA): TGTGCCAGCACCCTAGGACAGGGACGCTACGAGCAGTACTTC. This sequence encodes CASTLGQGRYEQYF.

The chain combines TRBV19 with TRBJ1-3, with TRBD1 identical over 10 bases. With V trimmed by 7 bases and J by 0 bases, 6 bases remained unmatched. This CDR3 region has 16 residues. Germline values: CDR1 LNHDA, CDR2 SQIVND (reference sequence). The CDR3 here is CASKETGGFSGNTIYF. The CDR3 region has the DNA TGTGCCAGTAAAGAGACAGGGGGCTTCTCTGGAAACACCATATATTTT. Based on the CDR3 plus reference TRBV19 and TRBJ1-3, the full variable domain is DGGITQSPKYLFRKEGQNVTLSCEQNLNHDAMYWYRQDPGQGLRLIYYSQIVNDFQKGDIAEGYSVSREKKESFPLTVTSAQKNPTAFYLCASKETGGFSGNTIYFGEGSWLTVV.

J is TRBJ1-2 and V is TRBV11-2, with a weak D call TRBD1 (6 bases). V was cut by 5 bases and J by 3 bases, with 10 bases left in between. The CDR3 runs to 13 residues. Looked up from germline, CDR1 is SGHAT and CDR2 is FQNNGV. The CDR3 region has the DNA TGTGCCAGCAGCGTCCACAGGGACTATGGCTACACCTTC. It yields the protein CASSVHRDYGYTF. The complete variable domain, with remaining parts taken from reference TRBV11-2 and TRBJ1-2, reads EAGVAQSPRYKIIEKRQSVAFWCNPISGHATLYWYQQILGQGPKLLIQFQNNGVVDDSQLPKDRFSAERLKGVDSTLKIQPAKLEDSAVYLCASSVHRDYGYTFGSGTRLTVV.

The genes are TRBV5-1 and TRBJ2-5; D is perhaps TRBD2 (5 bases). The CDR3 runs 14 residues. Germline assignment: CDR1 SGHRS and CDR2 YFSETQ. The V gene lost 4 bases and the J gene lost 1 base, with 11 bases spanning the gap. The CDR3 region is CASSEDSFQETQYF. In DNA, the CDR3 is TGCGCCAGCAGCGAGGACTCGTTCCAAGAGACCCAGTACTTC.

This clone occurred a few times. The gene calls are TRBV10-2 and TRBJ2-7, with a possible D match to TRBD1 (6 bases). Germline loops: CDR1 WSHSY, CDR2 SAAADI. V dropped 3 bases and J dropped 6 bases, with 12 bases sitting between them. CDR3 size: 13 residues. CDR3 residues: CASSEGGYSEQYF. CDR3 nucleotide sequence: TGCGCCAGCAGTGAAGGGGGATATAGCGAGCAGTACTTC.

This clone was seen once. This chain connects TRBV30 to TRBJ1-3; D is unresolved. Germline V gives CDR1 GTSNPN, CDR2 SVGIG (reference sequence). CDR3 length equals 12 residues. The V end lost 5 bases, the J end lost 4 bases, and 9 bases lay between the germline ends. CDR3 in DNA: TGTGCCTGGTCGGCCACAGGAAACACCATATATTTT. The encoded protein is CAWSATGNTIYF.

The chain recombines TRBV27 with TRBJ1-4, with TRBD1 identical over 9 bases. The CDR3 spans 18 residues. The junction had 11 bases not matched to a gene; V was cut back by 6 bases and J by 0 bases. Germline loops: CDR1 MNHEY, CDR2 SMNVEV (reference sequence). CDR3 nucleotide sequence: TGTGCCAGCAGCTTACGCGGGACAGGGTGGTCAACTAATGAAAAACTGTTTTTT. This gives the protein CASSLRGTGWSTNEKLFF.